This T cell receptor (beta chain) was identified in a study of OX40 agonist ivuxolimab in advanced cancers. Study-wide background: Earlier anti-PD-1, anti-PD-L1 or anti-CTLA-4 therapy was permitted; about 44% had received some.

There are a few counts of this clone. Patients were ineligible given autoimmune disease history or systemic immunosuppression. Clones were sequenced by immunoSEQ multiplex PCR, and TCRdb holds only the in-frame ones, with some missing. Found here are approximately 50,000 clones, almost 90% of them singletons; the top ten hold roughly 8.1%. Per the germline V gene, CDR1 is MNHEY and CDR2 is SMNVEV (reference sequence). The CDR3 totals 13 residues. The V and J ends lost 5 bases and 2 bases respectively, with 8 bases between them. This TCR came from an adult with an advanced solid tumor such as melanoma, head and neck, liver or kidney cancer. This chain uses TRBV27 with TRBJ2-3, with D hard to call. The sequencing here drew on CD4+ or CD8+ T cells sorted from blood, taken in a trial of the OX40 agonist ivuxolimab. This chain's CDR3 is CASSKGFTDTQYF. The CDR3 bases are TGTGCCAGCAGTAAAGGTTTCACAGATACGCAGTATTTT.